This paragraph reports one TCR beta chain. The antigen is not known. These data come from a study of T cell clonotyping in hematopoietic cell transplantation. General observations from the study: Recipient TCR diversity dropped after transplant; expanded clonotypes rose from day 30 to 180. Higher Inverse Simpson Index values in graft donor and pretransplant recipient predicted broader posttransplant TCR diversity. Few recipient clonotypes overlapped donors; over 95% were de novo at given depth. Cells were unsorted, so CD4 and CD8 contributions were not separated.

Only in-frame clones appear in the TCRdb table, and some are missing; sequencing was by immunoSEQ multiplex PCR. The sample includes about 36,000 clones, 75% to 90% of them seen just once. The length of the CDR3 is 14 residues. Germline CDR1 is KGHSH and CDR2 is LQKENI. V gave up 2 bases and J gave up 6 bases, with 10 bases separating them. The TCR sequence derives from a middle-aged woman in good health. Some clones in this sample may be carry-over from other donors' samples. The V gene is TRBV18, the J gene TRBJ2-2, with D perhaps TRBD2 (6 bases). The sequenced material came from peripheral blood mononuclear cells. The chain's CDR3 is CASSPTGESGELFF. CDR3 DNA: TGTGCCAGCTCACCAACGGGGGAGTCCGGGGAGCTGTTTTTT. Drawing the rest from reference TRBV18 and TRBJ2-2, the complete variable domain is NAGVMQNPRHLVRRRGQEARLRCSPMKGHSHVYWYRQLPEEGLKFMVYLQKENIIDESGMPKERFSAEFPKEGPSILRIQQVVRGDSAAYFCASSPTGESGELFFGEGSRLTVL.